Listed below are T cell receptor beta chains from one sample, sequenced in a study of T cell repertoires in cytomegalovirus infection. Their cognate antigens are unknown. In TCRdb, the reads were re-called with MiXCR into one record per CDR3 protein. The data contain about 900,000 distinct CDR3 sequences, roughly 31% of them singletons. This sample comprised cultured CD8+ T cells from PBMCs, obtained from culture after CMV antigen stimulation. The source is a human donor in good health (CMV status not recorded). Some clones in this sample may be carry-over from other donors' samples. CDR3s include the opening cysteine and the closing phenylalanine or tryptophan. The D gene is left open where the match is weak. Size tells how often a clone was seen (once, few, many) or the class of an expanded clone, and some rows leave it out.

D: NA
J: TRBJ1-1
V: TRBV6-8
size: NA
CDR3: CASSADRWFTEAFF
DNA: TGTGCCAGCAGCGCCGACAGGTGGTTCACTGAAGCTTTCTTT

D: TRBD1
J: TRBJ2-1
V: TRBV19
size: NA
CDR3: CASSVQSGGHYNEQFF
DNA: TGTGCCAGTAGTGTTCAATCAGGGGGACACTACAATGAGCAGTTCTTC

D: NA
J: TRBJ2-7
V: TRBV12-3/TRBV12-4
size: many
CDR3: CASSLRQSYEQYF
DNA: TGTGCCAGCAGTTTAAGACAGTCCTACGAGCAGTACTTC

D: TRBD1
J: TRBJ1-1
V: TRBV28
size: NA
CDR3: CASKWTGRNTEAFF
DNA: TGTGCCAGCAAATGGACAGGGCGAAACACTGAAGCTTTCTTT

D: NA
J: TRBJ2-1
V: TRBV12-3/TRBV12-4
size: few
CDR3: CASRAAGSTYNEQFF
DNA: TGTGCCAGCAGGGCTGCCGGGTCCACATACAATGAGCAGTTCTTC

D: TRBD1
J: TRBJ2-1
V: TRBV4-1
size: NA
CDR3: CASSQMGQGFYNEQFF
DNA: TGCGCCAGCAGCCAGATGGGACAGGGATTCTACAATGAGCAGTTCTTC

D: NA
J: TRBJ1-6
V: TRBV6-6
size: few
CDR3: CASSSPEDRYNSPLHF
DNA: TGTGCCAGCAGTTCTCCAGAAGATAGATATAATTCACCCCTCCACTTT

D: NA
J: TRBJ1-1
V: TRBV6-1
size: few
CDR3: CATWEGAEAFF
DNA: TGTGCCACCTGGGAGGGAGCTGAAGCTTTCTTT

D: NA
J: TRBJ2-1
V: TRBV15
size: NA
CDR3: CATSRRGPLYNEQFF
DNA: TGTGCCACCAGCAGGCGGGGGCCCCTCTACAATGAGCAGTTCTTC

D: TRBD1
J: TRBJ1-5
V: TRBV7-6
size: few
CDR3: CASSSRSGQATWAQHF
DNA: TGTGCCAGCAGCTCAAGGTCGGGACAGGCGACGTGGGCCCAGCATTTT

D: NA
J: TRBJ2-5
V: TRBV2
size: NA
CDR3: CASNVPSGTGQQETQYF
DNA: TGTGCCAGTAATGTCCCATCCGGGACGGGCCAACAAGAGACCCAGTACTTC

D: NA
J: TRBJ1-1
V: TRBV19
size: NA
CDR3: CASSIVVGNTEAFF
DNA: TGTGCCAGTAGTATAGTCGTGGGGAACACTGAAGCTTTCTTT

D: NA
J: TRBJ2-2
V: TRBV9
size: NA
CDR3: CASSLPVGGGSGELFF
DNA: TGTGCCAGCAGCCTGCCCGTGGGGGGCGGGTCCGGGGAGCTGTTTTTT

D: TRBD1
J: TRBJ2-1
V: TRBV20-1
size: NA
CDR3: CSATTPGTGAYNEQFF
DNA: TGCAGTGCTACCACCCCCGGGACAGGTGCCTACAATGAGCAGTTCTTC

D: TRBD2
J: TRBJ2-1
V: TRBV4-3
size: NA
CDR3: CASSKTSGGDNEQFF
DNA: TGCGCCAGCAGCAAGACTAGCGGGGGGGACAATGAGCAGTTCTTC

D: TRBD1
J: TRBJ2-5
V: TRBV11-2
size: few
CDR3: CASSLVGTGVETQYF
DNA: TGTGCCAGCAGCTTAGTAGGGACAGGGGTTGAGACCCAGTACTTC

D: TRBD1
J: TRBJ2-3
V: TRBV7-9
size: few
CDR3: CASSSGTGGLGYTDTQYF
DNA: TGTGCCAGCAGCTCCGGGACAGGGGGCTTGGGGTACACAGATACGCAGTATTTT

D: NA
J: TRBJ1-5
V: TRBV2
size: once
CDR3: CASSGESSNQPQHF
DNA: TGTGCCAGCAGTGGGGAATCTAGCAATCAGCCCCAGCATTTT

D: NA
J: TRBJ2-5
V: TRBV7-8
size: NA
CDR3: CASSPQAGYGETQYF
DNA: TGTGCCAGCAGCCCCCAGGCGGGGTATGGGGAGACCCAGTACTTC

D: NA
J: TRBJ2-3
V: TRBV29-1
size: once
CDR3: CSVVPGLETDTQYF
DNA: TGCAGCGTAGTACCGGGCCTTGAGACAGATACGCAGTATTTT

D: NA
J: TRBJ2-1
V: TRBV6-2/TRBV6-3
size: NA
CDR3: CASSYTSRPPYNEQFF
DNA: TGTGCCAGCAGTTACACTAGCAGACCCCCGTACAATGAGCAGTTCTTC

D: NA
J: TRBJ2-7
V: TRBV14
size: NA
CDR3: CASSNLDSHSYEQYF
DNA: TGTGCCAGCAGTAACCTGGACAGCCACTCCTACGAGCAGTACTTC

D: TRBD1
J: TRBJ1-1
V: TRBV7-9
size: few
CDR3: CASSPPGQGRRNTEAFF
DNA: TGTGCCAGCAGCCCCCCGGGACAGGGGCGCCGGAACACTGAAGCTTTCTTT

D: NA
J: TRBJ1-5
V: TRBV27
size: NA
CDR3: CASSPSLGDDSNQPQHF
DNA: TGTGCCAGCAGTCCCTCGCTAGGGGATGATAGCAATCAGCCCCAGCATTTT

D: NA
J: TRBJ2-3
V: TRBV14
size: NA
CDR3: CASSQRRSTDTQYF
DNA: TGTGCCAGCAGCCAACGGAGGAGCACAGATACGCAGTATTTT

D: NA
J: TRBJ1-5
V: TRBV19
size: few
CDR3: CASSITGQGYAPQHF
DNA: TGTGCCAGTAGTATTACCGGGCAGGGGTATGCGCCCCAGCATTTT

D: TRBD1
J: TRBJ2-3
V: TRBV5-1
size: NA
CDR3: CASSRTGGAVDTQYF
DNA: TGCGCCAGCAGTAGGACAGGGGGCGCAGTAGATACGCAGTATTTT